Shown below are 31 T cell receptor beta chains from a single sample sequenced in a study of T-cell reconstitution after alpha-beta-depleted transplantation in children. Preparation of the TCRbeta library was carried out with unique molecular identifiers. Each CDR3 protein gets one entry after TCRdb re-called the PCR reads with MiXCR. This table has some 400,000 distinct CDR3 sequences, roughly 20% appearing once. This specimen consisted of PBMCs from the stem cell graft donor, obtained from the stem cell graft. The receptors were sampled from a human donor who donated a stem cell graft to a child with acute myeloid leukemia.

In its sample, this clonotype was seen a few times. The chain is built from TRBV10-3 and TRBJ2-2; no definite D call. The CDR3 spans 11 residues. The V gene's germline CDR1 is ENHRY and CDR2 SYGVKD. Trimming took off 5 bases at V and 7 bases at J, with 5 bases between the two ends. This CDR3 reads CAISFNGELFF. The CDR3 region has the DNA TGTGCCATCAGTTTCAACGGGGAGCTGTTTTTT.

The table lists this clonotype with many counts. This chain joins TRBV6-5 and TRBJ2-1; tentatively, D is TRBD2 (6 bases). The CDR3 is 15 amino acids. The germline V gene has CDR1 MNHEY and CDR2 SVGAGI. With 0 bases removed from V and 3 bases from J, the gap between germline ends came to 9 bases. CDR3 sequence reads: CASSYSSGLYNEQFF. The CDR3 DNA reads as TGTGCCAGCAGTTACTCTAGCGGCCTCTACAATGAGCAGTTCTTC.

V and J are TRBV27 and TRBJ2-1; D gene unclear. The V end was cut by 8 bases, the J end by 10 bases, with 15 bases between. The germline gives CDR1 MNHEY, CDR2 SMNVEV (reference sequence). This CDR3 is built from 12 residues. CDR3 sequence: CASVAQTGEQFF. The CDR3, as DNA: TGTGCCAGCGTTGCTCAGACTGGAGAGCAGTTCTTC.

The chain combines TRBV4-3 with TRBJ2-7; TRBD2 aligns across 9 bases. The CDR3 totals 19 residues. The J segment lost 4 bases and the V segment lost 0 bases, leaving 16 bases of the junction unmatched. CDR1 LGHNA and CDR2 YSLEER come from the germline V gene. The CDR3 protein is CASSQDLFAGGPGEYEQYF. The CDR3 coding sequence is TGCGCCAGCAGCCAAGATCTCTTCGCGGGAGGGCCAGGAGAATACGAGCAGTACTTC.

This clonotype has ten or more counts. The rearrangement links TRBV10-1 to TRBJ2-2, with D possibly matching TRBD1 (5 bases). Trimming left V 0 bases short and J 3 bases short, with 8 bases between. Germline V gene data show CDR1 as WNHNN and CDR2 as SYGVQD (reference sequence). CDR3 length: 15 residues. The DNA of the CDR3 is TGCGCCAGCAGTGAGTCGGGCAGGGACACCGGGGAGCTGTTTTTT. It yields the protein CASSESGRDTGELFF.

The chain has TRBV7-2 and TRBJ2-1, with D tentatively TRBD1 or TRBD2 (5 bases each). The V gene's germline CDR1 is SGHTA and CDR2 FQGNSA. The CDR3 loop spans 16 amino acids. V gave up 1 base and J gave up 1 base, with 11 bases separating them. The DNA for the CDR3 is TGTGCCAGCAGCTTAGAGGGACGGCGATCCTACAATGAGCAGTTCTTC. Translation gives CASSLEGRRSYNEQFF.

The chain combines TRBV7-3 with TRBJ2-5; D call uncertain. The CDR3 contains 13 residues. Germline V CDR1 and CDR2: SGHTA, FQGTGA. Deletions cut 1 base from V and 4 bases from J, with 7 bases between. CDR3 sequence reads: CASSLISRETQYF. Written as DNA, the CDR3 is TGTGCCAGCAGCTTAATTAGCCGAGAGACCCAGTACTTC.

There are many counts of this clonotype. The chain couples TRBV6-5 to TRBJ2-3, with D perhaps TRBD1 (6 bases). Germline values: CDR1 MNHEY, CDR2 SVGAGI. The CDR3 length is 14 residues. V was clipped by 2 bases and J by 1 base, with 7 bases between them. This CDR3 reads CASSYNRGTDTQYF. The CDR3, as DNA: TGTGCCAGCAGTTACAACAGGGGCACAGATACGCAGTATTTT.

This clonotype was recorded many times. V is TRBV20-1 and J is TRBJ2-1; 11 positions agree with TRBD2. Germline lookup yields CDR1 DFQATT and CDR2 SNEGSKA (reference sequence). The J segment lost 6 bases and the V segment lost 6 bases, leaving 10 bases of the junction unmatched. The CDR3 extends over 15 amino acids. In DNA form, the CDR3 reads TGCAGTGCGGACACTAGCGGGAGCCACCGCAATGAGCAGTTCTTC. It translates to CSADTSGSHRNEQFF.

The chain combines TRBV29-1 with TRBJ2-1, with TRBD1 identical over 9 bases. V gave up 6 bases and J gave up 2 bases; unmatched junction bases: 5. CDR1 and CDR2 from the germline V gene are SQVTM and ANQGSEA. CDR3 length: 14 amino acids. This CDR3 reads CSVPGTGTYNEQFF. The CDR3 DNA reads TGCAGCGTGCCTGGGACAGGGACCTACAATGAGCAGTTCTTC.

Many counts were recorded for this clonotype. The gene calls are TRBV7-2 and TRBJ2-1, with TRBD2 matching over 11 bases. J was trimmed by 9 bases and V by 2 bases; bases with no gene match: 6. Germline V gene data show CDR1 as SGHTA and CDR2 as FQGNSA. The CDR3 covers 15 residues. The CDR3 protein is CASSLYRLAGGEQFF. The CDR3 bases are TGTGCCAGCAGCTTATATCGGCTAGCGGGAGGTGAGCAGTTCTTC.

The sample holds many counts of this clonotype. The chain links TRBV4-2 to TRBJ2-5; 8 nucleotides agree with TRBD2. The ends lost 4 bases at V and 3 bases at J; junction bases unmatched: 16. This CDR3 has 18 residues. From germline, CDR1 is LGHNA and CDR2 YNFKEQ. The DNA for the CDR3 is TGTGCCAGCAGCCGATCGATCTACCAGCTAGCGGGCAAAGAGACCCAGTACTTC. Translation: CASSRSIYQLAGKETQYF.

The V and J genes are TRBV20-1 and TRBJ2-7; TRBD1 might be the D (6 bases). CDR1 DFQATT and CDR2 SNEGSKA come from the germline V gene (reference sequence). V was trimmed by 5 bases and J by 3 bases, leaving 17 bases between them. The CDR3 has 14 residues. CDR3 residues: CSAGATGHLYEQYF. For the CDR3, the DNA is TGCAGTGCTGGTGCCACGGGACATCTCTACGAGCAGTACTTC.

This chain joins TRBV15 and TRBJ2-5; D ambiguous. Deletions cut 0 bases from V and 0 bases from J, with 5 bases between. This CDR3 spans 14 amino acids. Germline CDR1 reads LNHNV; CDR2 reads YYDKDF (reference sequence). The DNA for the CDR3 is TGTGCCACCAGCAGAGATGTCAACCAAGAGACCCAGTACTTC. Protein sequence: CATSRDVNQETQYF.

The chain links TRBV18 to TRBJ2-7, with no clear D. V lost 2 bases, J lost 3 bases, and 5 bases lay in between. From germline, CDR1 is KGHSH and CDR2 LQKENI. This CDR3 has 12 amino acids. CDR3 loop: CASSPKDYEQYF. The CDR3 nucleotides read TGTGCCAGCTCACCAAAGGACTACGAGCAGTACTTC. The full variable domain, with the rest looked up from reference TRBV18 and TRBJ2-7, is NAGVMQNPRHLVRRRGQEARLRCSPMKGHSHVYWYRQLPEEGLKFMVYLQKENIIDESGMPKERFSAEFPKEGPSILRIQQVVRGDSAAYFCASSPKDYEQYFGPGTRLTVT.

Of note for this clonotype: Possible read error: a much larger clone is one base away. The rearrangement links TRBV20-1 to TRBJ2-3; TRBD2 matches 10 bases. Germline CDR1 is DFQATT and CDR2 is SNEGSKA (reference sequence). The CDR3 has 15 amino acids. The ends lost 5 bases at V and 4 bases at J; junction bases unmatched: 9. CDR3: CSAFLTSGSPDTQYF. CDR3 DNA: TGCAGTGCTTTCCTGACTAGCGGGTCGCCAGATACGCAGTATTTT.

The chain has TRBV5-1 and TRBJ1-6; D remains unclear. CDR3 length equals 16 residues. Germline lookup yields CDR1 SGHRS and CDR2 YFSETQ. Trimming took off 0 bases at V and 9 bases at J, with 16 bases between the two ends. For the CDR3, the DNA is TGCGCCAGCAGCTTGGATCCCTCCCACAAAATTTCACCCCTCCACTTT. It codes for CASSLDPSHKISPLHF. Full variable domain (missing parts from reference TRBV5-1 and TRBJ1-6): KAGVTQTPRYLIKTRGQQVTLSCSPISGHRSVSWYQQTPGQGLQFLFEYFSETQRNKGNFPGRFSGRQFSNSRSEMNVSTLELGDSALYLCASSLDPSHKISPLHFGNGTRLTVT.

This chain connects TRBV5-1 to TRBJ2-5, with a possible D match to TRBD1 (6 bases). Trimming stripped 1 base from V and 7 bases from J, with 11 bases between. This CDR3 has 13 amino acids. Germline V gene sequence: CDR1 SGHRS, CDR2 YFSETQ. The DNA for the CDR3 is TGCGCCAGCAGCTTGTCAGGGGACGGGACCCAGTACTTC. This encodes CASSLSGDGTQYF.

The V gene is TRBV27, the J gene TRBJ2-5; D is uncertain. V lost 2 bases, J lost 7 bases, and 11 bases lay in between. Germline CDR1 is MNHEY and CDR2 is SMNVEV (reference sequence). The CDR3 runs 13 residues. CDR3 DNA: TGTGCCAGCAGTTTAAAAGTCGTGGGGACCCAGTACTTC. Amino acid sequence: CASSLKVVGTQYF.

This clonotype has just a few counts. This chain uses TRBV24-1 with TRBJ2-7; TRBD1 agrees at 7 bases. V shed 3 bases, J shed 2 bases, and the junction held 3 bases outside the gene matches. Germline-derived CDR1 and CDR2 are KGHDR and SFDVKD. The CDR3 has 14 residues. The CDR3 bases are TGTGCCACCAGTGATCCGGGACAGCCCTACGAGCAGTACTTC. As protein: CATSDPGQPYEQYF.

The chain is built from TRBV15 and TRBJ1-4, with D possibly TRBD1 on 5 matching bases. V lost 1 base to trimming and J lost 8 bases, with 17 bases between them. The CDR3 covers 16 residues. Germline values: CDR1 LNHNV, CDR2 YYDKDF (reference sequence). The CDR3 DNA is TGTGCCACCAGCAGAGTCTGGGGTGGGACGCCAGAAAAACTGTTTTTT. Residues: CATSRVWGGTPEKLFF.

The chain carries TRBV2 and TRBJ2-7; TRBD2 might be the D (6 bases). The CDR3 extends over 13 amino acids. V dropped 7 bases and J dropped 0 bases, with 10 bases sitting between them. CDR1 is SNHLY, CDR2 FYNNEI, per germline. CDR3 DNA sequence: TGTGCCAGCAATGCGGGAACCTCCTACGAGCAGTACTTC. Translating gives CASNAGTSYEQYF.

The CDR3 is CASSLGVGWPDDQPQHF. The CDR3 DNA follows: TGTGCCAGCAGTTTGGGAGTCGGATGGCCGGACGATCAGCCCCAGCATTTT. The chain combines TRBV12-3 or TRBV12-4 with TRBJ1-5; unclear D gene. This CDR3 is 17 amino acids long. V was clipped by 3 bases and J by 5 bases, with 20 bases between them.

This chain links TRBV11-3 with TRBJ1-2; tentatively, D is TRBD1 (5 bases). Germline V gene sequence: CDR1 SGHNT, CDR2 YENEEA. The CDR3 has 15 residues. V dropped 6 bases and J dropped 5 bases, with 19 bases sitting between them. The CDR3 spells CASSELGTGKYGYTF. The CDR3 DNA is TGTGCCAGCAGTGAATTAGGGACGGGGAAATATGGCTACACCTTC.

The chain employs TRBV6-1 and TRBJ2-1; the match to TRBD2 covers 10 bases. CDR3 length: 16 residues. In germline, CDR1 is MNHNS, CDR2 SASEGT. Trimming at V came to 1 base and at J to 8 bases, leaving 8 bases not matched to a gene. DNA of the CDR3: TGTGCCAGCAGTGAAGAAAGCGGGAGGGCCCGGGATGAGCAGTTCTTC. As protein: CASSEESGRARDEQFF.

This clonotype was picked up many times. The V call is TRBV29-1, the J call TRBJ1-1; D unclear. V was pared by 5 bases and J by 1 base, with 5 bases between. CDR3 length: 11 amino acids. Germline V gene lookup returns CDR1 SQVTM and CDR2 ANQGSEA. CDR3 amino acids: CSVNGNTEAFF. As DNA, the CDR3 is TGCAGCGTTAACGGGAACACTGAAGCTTTCTTT.

The chain carries TRBV27 and TRBJ1-1, with TRBD1 as a possible D gene (6 bases). The germline V gene has CDR1 MNHEY and CDR2 SMNVEV (reference sequence). The CDR3 is made up of 11 amino acids. V lost 6 bases and J lost 7, with 9 bases in between. CDR3 DNA sequence: TGTGCCAGCAGCAGGGGCCATGAAGCTTTCTTT. Translation gives CASSRGHEAFF.

This clonotype was detected only a few times. The chain couples TRBV15 to TRBJ2-7, with 10 bases aligning to TRBD2. The CDR3 has 14 residues. Trimming removed 5 bases from V and 7 bases from J; junction bases left unmatched: 8. Germline assignment: CDR1 LNHNV and CDR2 YYDKDF (reference sequence). The CDR3 nucleotides are TGTGCCACCAGCCTCGAGCGGGAGGGAGATGAGCAGTACTTC. Its protein is CATSLEREGDEQYF.

This clonotype showed up just a few times. The chain carries TRBV29-1 and TRBJ2-5, with D maybe TRBD1 (5 bases). The germline V gene has CDR1 SQVTM and CDR2 ANQGSEA. This CDR3 has 14 residues. The CDR3 sequence: CTALGQSYQETQYF. CDR3 DNA sequence: TGCACCGCCCTGGGGCAGAGCTATCAAGAGACCCAGTACTTC. Full variable domain (outside the CDR3, taken from reference TRBV29-1 and TRBJ2-5): SAVISQKPSRDICQRGTSLTIQCQVDSQVTMMFWYRQQPGQSLTLIATANQGSEATYESGFVIDKFPISRPNLTFSTLTVSNMSPEDSSIYLCTALGQSYQETQYFGPGTRLLVL.

In its sample, this clonotype was seen once. CDR3 coding DNA: TGTGCCAGCAGTTTTCCGAGACAGGGGGACCTGATGAACACCGGGGAGCTGTTTTTT. It is translated as CASSFPRQGDLMNTGELFF. The V call is TRBV6-2 or TRBV6-3, the J call TRBJ2-2; 9 bases agree with TRBD1. Trimming removed 4 bases from V and 1 base from J; junction bases left unmatched: 13. The germline V gene has CDR1 MNHEY and CDR2 SVGEGT. The length of the CDR3 is 19 residues.

The gene calls are TRBV5-1 and TRBJ2-7; the D call may be TRBD1 or TRBD2 (6 bases each). CDR3 length: 14 amino acids. The germline V gene has CDR1 SGHRS and CDR2 YFSETQ. Trimming cost V 4 bases and J 4 bases, with 15 bases left between them. The CDR3 region is CASSPSEGVYEQYF. In DNA form, the CDR3 reads TGCGCCAGCAGCCCTAGCGAGGGGGTTTACGAGCAGTACTTC.